This T cell receptor beta chain was captured by sequencing in a study of patients and donors after allogeneic stem cell transplantation. This CDR3 is 18 amino acids long. Trimming at V came to 6 bases and at J to 0 bases, leaving 16 bases not matched to a gene. Germline assignment: CDR1 SGDLS and CDR2 YYNGEE. MiXCR, run by TCRdb on the RT-PCR reads, gives a single entry per CDR3 protein. The table has approximately 200,000 distinct CDR3 sequences, 35% to 45% seen once. Sequenced sample: blood, either unsorted or a sorted T cell fraction (not recorded which). The sequence was obtained from a human donor who was either an allogeneic HSCT recipient or a stem cell or donor lymphocyte infusion donor (not recorded which). It is not recorded whose cells these are; they may come from a transplant donor. The genes are TRBV9 and TRBJ1-1; the match to TRBD1 covers 8 bases. CDR3 sequence: CASTAPLDREELNTEAFF. The CDR3, as DNA: TGTGCCAGCACCGCACCCCTGGACAGGGAAGAGTTGAACACTGAAGCTTTCTTT.